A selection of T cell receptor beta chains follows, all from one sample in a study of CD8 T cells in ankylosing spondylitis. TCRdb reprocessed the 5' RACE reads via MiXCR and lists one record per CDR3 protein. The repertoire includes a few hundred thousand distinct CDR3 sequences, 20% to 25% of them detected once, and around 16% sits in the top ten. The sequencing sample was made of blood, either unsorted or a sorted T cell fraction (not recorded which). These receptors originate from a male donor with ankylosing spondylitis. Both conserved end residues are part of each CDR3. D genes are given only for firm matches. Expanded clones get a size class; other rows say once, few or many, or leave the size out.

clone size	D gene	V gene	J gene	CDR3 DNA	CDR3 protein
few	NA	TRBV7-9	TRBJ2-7	TGTGCCAGCAGCTTAGATGTTGGACCCTACGAGCAGTACTTC	CASSLDVGPYEQYF
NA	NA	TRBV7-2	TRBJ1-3	TGTGCCAGCAGCTTAGTCGGGGGCTCTGGAAACACCATATATTTT	CASSLVGGSGNTIYF
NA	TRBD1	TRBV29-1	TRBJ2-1	TGCAGCGTTGAAGCTCGGGACAGGTACAATGAGCAGTTCTTC	CSVEARDRYNEQFF
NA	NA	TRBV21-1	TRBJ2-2	TGTGCCAGCAGCAAACAGGCCACCGGGGAGCTGTTTTTT	CASSKQATGELFF
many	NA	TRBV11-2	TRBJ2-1	TGTGCCAGCAGCTTAAGTCTTTTCGGGCGGGGAAAGCAGTTCTTC	CASSLSLFGRGKQFF
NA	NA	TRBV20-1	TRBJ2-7	TGCAGTGCTCGGCCCGGAGGGGAGGCCTACGAGCAGTACTTC	CSARPGGEAYEQYF
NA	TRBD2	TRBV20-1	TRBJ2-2	TGCAGTGCTAGTCTAGCGGTAAACACCGGGGAGCTGTTTTTT	CSASLAVNTGELFF
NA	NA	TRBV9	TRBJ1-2	TGTGCCAGCAGCGTACCGAGATTTAGCTACACCTTC	CASSVPRFSYTF
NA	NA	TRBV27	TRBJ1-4	TGTGCCAGCAGGGGGGGGTGGACTAATGAAAAACTGTTTTTT	CASRGGWTNEKLFF
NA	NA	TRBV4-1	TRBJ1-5	TGCGCCAGCAGCCAAAATCTCGGGGTTTTTAATCAGCCCCAGCATTTT	CASSQNLGVFNQPQHF
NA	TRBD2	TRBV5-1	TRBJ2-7	TGCGCCAGCCGGGCTCTAGCGGGAGGGCCTTACGAGCAGTACTTC	CASRALAGGPYEQYF
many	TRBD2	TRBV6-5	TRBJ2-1	TGTGCCAGCAGTTCCCGGGTTCGCGGGAGCTCCTACAATGAGCAGTTCTTC	CASSSRVRGSSYNEQFF
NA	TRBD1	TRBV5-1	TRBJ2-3	TGCGCCAGCAGCCTCAGGGGGTTCGGAACGCAGTATTTT	CASSLRGFGTQYF
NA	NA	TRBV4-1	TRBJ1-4	TGCGCCAGCAGCCAAGTGTACAGGGAAAAACTGTTTTTT	CASSQVYREKLFF
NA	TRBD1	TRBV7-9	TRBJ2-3	TGTGCCAGCAGCTTAATTCAGGGGGCGGGCGATACGCAGTATTTT	CASSLIQGAGDTQYF
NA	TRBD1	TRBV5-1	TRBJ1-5	TGCGCCAGCAGGGTAGGGACAGGGATCAATCAGCCCCAGCATTTT	CASRVGTGINQPQHF
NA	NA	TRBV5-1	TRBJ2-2	TGCGCCAGCAGCACAGGTATCAACACCGGGGAGCTGTTTTTT	CASSTGINTGELFF
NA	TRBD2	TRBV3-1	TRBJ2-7	TGTGCCAGCAGCCAAGGACTAGCGGGAGTCGGGGGGCAGTACTTC	CASSQGLAGVGGQYF
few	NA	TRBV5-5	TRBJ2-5	TGTGCCAGCAGCTTGGTTCTTAGCGGACAAGAGACCCAGTACTTC	CASSLVLSGQETQYF
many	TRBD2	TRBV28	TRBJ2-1	TGTGCCAGCACTGCGGGAGAGTGGCACAATGAGCAGTTCTTC	CASTAGEWHNEQFF
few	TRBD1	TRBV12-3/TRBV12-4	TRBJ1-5	TGTGCCAGCAGTTTACCCGGACAGGCGCATAATCAGCCCCAGCATTTT	CASSLPGQAHNQPQHF
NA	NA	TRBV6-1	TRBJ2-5	TGTGCCAGTAGCCCCCCGGGACGGCGAGGGGAGACCCAGTACTTC	CASSPPGRRGETQYF
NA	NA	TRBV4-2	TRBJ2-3	TGTGCCAGCAGCCGCAGGGAGCCAGATACGCAGTATTTT	CASSRREPDTQYF
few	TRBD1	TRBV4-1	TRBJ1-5	TGCGCCAGCAGCTCACAGGGGTTGAAGTCGCCCCAGCATTTT	CASSSQGLKSPQHF
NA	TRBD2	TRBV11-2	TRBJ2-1	TGTGCCAGCAGCTTAGCCGGGAGGGCCAATGAGCAGTTCTTC	CASSLAGRANEQFF
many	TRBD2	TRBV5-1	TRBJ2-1	TGTGCCAGCAGCTTTAGCGGGAGGGCCGGGAATGAGCAGTTCTTC	CASSFSGRAGNEQFF
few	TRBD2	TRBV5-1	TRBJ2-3	TGCGCCAGCAGCTTTATCGGCGGGAGAGGGGCAGATACGCAGTATTTT	CASSFIGGRGADTQYF
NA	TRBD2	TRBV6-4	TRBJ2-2	TGTGCCAGCAGTGAGGGGCTAGCGGGACCGGCGAACACCGGGGAGCTGTTTTTT	CASSEGLAGPANTGELFF
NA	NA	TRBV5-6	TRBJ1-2	TGTGCCAGCAGCCGTACAGGGATGGGCGGCTACACCTTC	CASSRTGMGGYTF
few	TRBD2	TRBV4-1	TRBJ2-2	TGCGCCAGCAGCTCTCAGGGACTAGCGGGATCCACCGGGGAGCTGTTTTTT	CASSSQGLAGSTGELFF
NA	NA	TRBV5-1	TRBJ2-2	TGCGCCAGCAGCTTGGCGACGGCGGGTACGGCCGGGGAGCTGTTTTTT	CASSLATAGTAGELFF
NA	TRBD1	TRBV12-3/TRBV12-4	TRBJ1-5	TGTGCCAGCGGTTTAGGGGGACAGGGGGCGGAACAGCCCCAGCATTTT	CASGLGGQGAEQPQHF
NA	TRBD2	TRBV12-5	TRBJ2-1	TGTGCTAGTGGTTTGGTACTCGATGGACTAGACCTTTACAATGAGCAGTTCTTC	CASGLVLDGLDLYNEQFF
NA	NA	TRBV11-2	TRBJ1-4	TGTGCCAGCAGCAGAAGACAGCCGACGGGTGAAAAACTGTTTTTT	CASSRRQPTGEKLFF
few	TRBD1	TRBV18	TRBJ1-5	TGTGCCAGCTCAGTCAGCAGGGGGCAGGATCAGCCCCAGCATTTT	CASSVSRGQDQPQHF
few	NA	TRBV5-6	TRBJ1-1	TGTGCCAGCAGCTTGGAGGCGGGAGTACACACTGAAGCTTTCTTT	CASSLEAGVHTEAFF
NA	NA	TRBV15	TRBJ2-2	TGTGCCACCAGCAGATGGGGGGCTTCAGGGGAGCTGTTTTTT	CATSRWGASGELFF
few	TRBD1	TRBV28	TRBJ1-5	TGTGCCAGCAGTCGACAGGGGATGGGTCAGCCCCAGCATTTT	CASSRQGMGQPQHF
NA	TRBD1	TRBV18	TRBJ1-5	TGTGCCAGCTCTCGACAGGGGGCTTTTGACCAGCCCCAGCATTTT	CASSRQGAFDQPQHF
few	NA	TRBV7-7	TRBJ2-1	TGTGCTAGCAGCTTAAGGCGAGGATGGGACAATGAGCAGTTCTTC	CASSLRRGWDNEQFF